A single sample gave rise to the 8 T cell receptor beta chains below, sequenced in a study of human T cells and chemical hapten exposure. Time point in this sample: patch test 2, 6 weeks after DPC sensitization. Treatment of the sample: therapeutic diphenylcyclopropenone sensitization with weekly scalp DPC. TCRdb fed the RACE reads into MiXCR, producing one record per CDR3 protein. The data hold approximately 85,000 distinct CDR3 sequences, with roughly 10% observed a single time. Sequenced here: whole blood, sampled in connection with sensitization to the hapten diphenylcyclopropenone (DPC). These receptors all stem from a woman in her twenties or thirties with alopecia areata. Some clones in this sample may be carry-over from other donors' samples.

This clonotype was detected ten times or more. V and J are TRBV7-9 and TRBJ1-2, with D tentatively TRBD1 (5 bases). Germline CDR1 is SEHNR and CDR2 is FQNEAQ (reference sequence). The CDR3 contains 12 residues. V was clipped by 5 bases and J by 10 bases, with 14 bases between them. The DNA for the CDR3 is TGTGCCAGCAGCACGGAAGACAGACCCTACACCTTC. Amino acids: CASSTEDRPYTF.

This clonotype was counted at least ten times. The DNA for the CDR3 is TGTGCCAGCAGCTTAGCCCCGAAGGGGGCTAGCGGGAGCCGGAATGAGCAGTTCTTC. It translates to CASSLAPKGASGSRNEQFF. This sequence joins TRBV13 and TRBJ2-1, with 10 bases fitting TRBD2. CDR1 is PRHDT, CDR2 FYEKMQ, per germline (reference sequence). The CDR3 has 19 amino acids. V lost 1 base to trimming and J lost 7 bases; unmatched junction nucleotides: 16.

This clonotype was observed a few times. The gene calls are TRBV9 and TRBJ2-3, with 13 bases that match TRBD2. CDR1 SGDLS and CDR2 YYNGEE come from the germline V gene. V lost 0 bases to trimming and J lost 0 bases; unmatched junction nucleotides: 10. CDR3 size: 20 residues. CDR3 protein: CASSVGPSPGLAGSTDTQYF. CDR3 sequence (DNA): TGTGCCAGCAGCGTAGGGCCTTCCCCGGGACTAGCGGGGAGCACAGATACGCAGTATTTT. The variable domain in full, completed from reference TRBV9 and TRBJ2-3, reads DSGVTQTPKHLITATGQRVTLRCSPRSGDLSVYWYQQSLDQGLQFLIQYYNGEERAKGNILERFSAQQFPDLHSELNLSSLELGDSALYFCASSVGPSPGLAGSTDTQYFGPGTRLTVL.

As to this clonotype: A much larger clone differs by one base, so this may be a read error. The genes are TRBV20-1 and TRBJ2-2; TRBD2 agrees at 10 bases. The ends lost 1 base at V and 1 base at J; junction bases unmatched: 18. The CDR3 loop spans 21 amino acids. Looked up from germline, CDR1 is DFQATT and CDR2 is SNEGSKA (reference sequence). The CDR3 loop reads CSARGLSGTSEVGLNTGELFF. CDR3 in DNA: TGCAGTGCTAGAGGACTATCCGGGACTAGCGAGGTAGGATTGAACACCGGGGAGCTGTTTTTT.

This clonotype has a count of ten or more. The chain couples TRBV5-1 to TRBJ2-1, with TRBD1 as a possible D gene (6 bases). This CDR3 has 14 amino acids. Trimming stripped 6 bases from V and 5 bases from J, with 15 bases between. Germline V gene sequence: CDR1 SGHRS, CDR2 YFSETQ. CDR3 sequence reads: CASTPVRGNNEQFF. In nucleotides, the CDR3 is TGCGCCAGCACCCCCGTGAGGGGGAACAATGAGCAGTTCTTC.

This clonotype was seen at least ten times. V is TRBV7-2 and J is TRBJ1-6, with D possibly being TRBD1 (6 bases). CDR3 length equals 14 residues. The V and J ends lost 5 bases and 10 bases respectively, with 15 bases between them. Germline assignment: CDR1 SGHTA and CDR2 FQGNSA. The CDR3 DNA reads TGTGCCAGCAGCGTCGACAGGAGCAACTCACCCCTCCACTTT. Protein: CASSVDRSNSPLHF. The variable domain in full, completed from reference TRBV7-2 and TRBJ1-6, reads GAGVSQSPSNKVTEKGKDVELRCDPISGHTALYWYRQSLGQGLEFLIYFQGNSAPDKSGLPSDRFSAERTGGSVSTLTIQRTQQEDSAVYLCASSVDRSNSPLHFGNGTRLTVT.

This clonotype was counted many times. This chain's CDR3 is CASWGLSSTDTQYF. The CDR3 DNA reads TGTGCCAGCTGGGGACTCTCTAGCACAGATACGCAGTATTTT. The gene calls are TRBV27 and TRBJ2-3; the D gene is possibly TRBD2 (6 bases). The CDR3 loop spans 14 amino acids. From germline, CDR1 is MNHEY and CDR2 SMNVEV (reference sequence). Trimming cost V 8 bases and J 0 bases, with 12 bases left between them.

This clonotype was counted many times. This chain links TRBV6-1 with TRBJ1-1, with D perhaps TRBD1 (5 bases). The germline gives CDR1 MNHNS, CDR2 SASEGT. V was trimmed by 5 bases and J by 2 bases, leaving 12 bases between them. This CDR3 has 14 amino acids. The DNA for the CDR3 is TGTGCCAGCAGTACCCGACAGAGTAACACTGAAGCTTTCTTT. Its translation is CASSTRQSNTEAFF.